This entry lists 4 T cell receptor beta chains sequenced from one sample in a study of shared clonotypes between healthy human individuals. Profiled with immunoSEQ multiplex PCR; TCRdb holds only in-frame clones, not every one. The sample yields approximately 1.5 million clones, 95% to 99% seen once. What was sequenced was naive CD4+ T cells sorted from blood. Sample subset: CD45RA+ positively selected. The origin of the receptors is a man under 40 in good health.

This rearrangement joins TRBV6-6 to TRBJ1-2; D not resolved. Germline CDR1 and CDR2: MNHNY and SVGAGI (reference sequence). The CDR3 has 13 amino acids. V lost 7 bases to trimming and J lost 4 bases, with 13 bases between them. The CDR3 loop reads CASNSRPIYGYTF. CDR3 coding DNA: TGTGCCAGCAACTCAAGGCCGATCTATGGCTACACCTTC.

CDR3 nucleotide sequence: TGCGCCAGCAGCTTGGAGCTAGCGGGAGGTAAAGAGACCCAGTACTTC. It specifies CASSLELAGGKETQYF. V gene TRBV5-1 combines with J gene TRBJ2-5, with 11 nucleotides matching TRBD2. The CDR3 spans 16 residues. V trimming: 0 bases; J trimming: 3 bases; junction bases outside the gene matches: 4. Germline V lookup: CDR1 SGHRS, CDR2 YFSETQ.

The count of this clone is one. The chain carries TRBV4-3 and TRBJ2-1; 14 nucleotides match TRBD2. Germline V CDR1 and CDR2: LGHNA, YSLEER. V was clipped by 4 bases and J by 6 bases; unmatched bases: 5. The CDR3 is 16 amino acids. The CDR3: CASSRLGLAGVNEQFF. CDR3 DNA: TGCGCCAGCAGCCGCCTGGGACTAGCGGGAGTCAATGAGCAGTTCTTC.

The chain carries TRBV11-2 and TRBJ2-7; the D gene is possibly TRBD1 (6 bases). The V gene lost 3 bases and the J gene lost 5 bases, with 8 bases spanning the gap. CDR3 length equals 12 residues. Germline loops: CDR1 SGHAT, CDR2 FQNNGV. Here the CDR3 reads CASSFAGDEQYF. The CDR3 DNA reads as TGTGCCAGCAGCTTCGCAGGGGACGAGCAGTACTTC.